This paragraph covers one T cell receptor beta chain sequence. The source of the sample is a study of cytomegalovirus exposure and HLA in healthy donors. The CDR3 has 15 residues. V was cut by 1 base and J by 4 bases, with 13 bases left in between. In germline, CDR1 is SGHTA, CDR2 FQGTGA. The table came from immunoSEQ multiplex PCR; TCRdb's copy has only in-frame clones and leaves some out. This sample has under 200,000 clones, with about three quarters found just once. Material for sequencing was PBMCs. The source of this sequence is a woman in her twenties or thirties in good health and CMV-seronegative. The genes are TRBV7-3 and TRBJ1-2, with a possible D match to TRBD1 (5 bases). In DNA form, the CDR3 reads TGTGCCAGCAGCTTAAAAGGCGGGGCAGCCTATGGCTACACCTTC. It translates to CASSLKGGAAYGYTF.